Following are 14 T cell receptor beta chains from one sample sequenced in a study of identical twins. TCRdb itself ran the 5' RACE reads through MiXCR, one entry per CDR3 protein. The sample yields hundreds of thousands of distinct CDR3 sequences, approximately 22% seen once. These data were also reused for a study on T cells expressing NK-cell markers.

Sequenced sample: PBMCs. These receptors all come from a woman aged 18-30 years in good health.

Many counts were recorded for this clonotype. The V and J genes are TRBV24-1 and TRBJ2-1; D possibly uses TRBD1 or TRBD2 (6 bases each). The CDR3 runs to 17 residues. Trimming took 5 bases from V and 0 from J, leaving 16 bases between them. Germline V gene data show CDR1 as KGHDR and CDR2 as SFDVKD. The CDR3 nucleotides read TGTGCCACCAGTGCCACCACCGGGGGCTTCTCCTACAATGAGCAGTTCTTC. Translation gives CATSATTGGFSYNEQFF.

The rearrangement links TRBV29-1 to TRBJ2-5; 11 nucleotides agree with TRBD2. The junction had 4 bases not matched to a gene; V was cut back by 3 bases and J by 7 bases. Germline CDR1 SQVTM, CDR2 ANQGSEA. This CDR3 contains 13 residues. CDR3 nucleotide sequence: TGCAGCGTTGATGAGACTAGCGGGATGACCCAGTACTTC. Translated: CSVDETSGMTQYF. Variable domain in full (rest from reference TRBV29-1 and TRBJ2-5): SAVISQKPSRDICQRGTSLTIQCQVDSQVTMMFWYRQQPGQSLTLIATANQGSEATYESGFVIDKFPISRPNLTFSTLTVSNMSPEDSSIYLCSVDETSGMTQYFGPGTRLLVL.

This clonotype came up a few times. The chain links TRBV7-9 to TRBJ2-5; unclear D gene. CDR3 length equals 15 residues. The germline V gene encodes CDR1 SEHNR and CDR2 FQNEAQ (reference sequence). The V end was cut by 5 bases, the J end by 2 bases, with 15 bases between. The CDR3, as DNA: TGTGCCAGCAGCAAAAGCCTGGGCCGACAAGAGACCCAGTACTTC. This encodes CASSKSLGRQETQYF.

The CDR3 spells CASTPRTSGSNHEQYF. The CDR3 DNA reads TGTGCCAGCACCCCCCGGACTAGCGGGAGTAACCACGAGCAGTACTTC. The J gene is TRBJ2-7, the V gene TRBV9; 13 nucleotides align to TRBD2. V lost 6 bases to trimming and J lost 5 bases; unmatched junction nucleotides: 11. The CDR3 length is 16 residues. The germline gives CDR1 SGDLS, CDR2 YYNGEE.

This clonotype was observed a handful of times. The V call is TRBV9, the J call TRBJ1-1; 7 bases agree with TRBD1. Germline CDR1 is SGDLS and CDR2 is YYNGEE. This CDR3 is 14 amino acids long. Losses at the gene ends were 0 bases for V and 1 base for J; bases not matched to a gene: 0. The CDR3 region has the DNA TGTGCCAGCAGCGTAGGGACAGGGAACACTGAAGCTTTCTTT. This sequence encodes CASSVGTGNTEAFF.

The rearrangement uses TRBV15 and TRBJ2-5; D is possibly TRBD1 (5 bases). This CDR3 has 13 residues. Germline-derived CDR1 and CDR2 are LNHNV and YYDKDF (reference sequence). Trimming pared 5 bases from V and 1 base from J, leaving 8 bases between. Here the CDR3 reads CATSQGSQETQYF. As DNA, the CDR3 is TGTGCCACCAGCCAGGGCAGCCAAGAGACCCAGTACTTC.

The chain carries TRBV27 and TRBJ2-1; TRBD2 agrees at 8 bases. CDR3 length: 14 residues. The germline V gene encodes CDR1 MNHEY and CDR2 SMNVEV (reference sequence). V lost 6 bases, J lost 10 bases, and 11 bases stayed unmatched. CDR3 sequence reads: CASSPRREGREQFF. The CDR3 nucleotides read TGTGCCAGCAGCCCCCGACGGGAGGGCCGCGAGCAGTTCTTC.

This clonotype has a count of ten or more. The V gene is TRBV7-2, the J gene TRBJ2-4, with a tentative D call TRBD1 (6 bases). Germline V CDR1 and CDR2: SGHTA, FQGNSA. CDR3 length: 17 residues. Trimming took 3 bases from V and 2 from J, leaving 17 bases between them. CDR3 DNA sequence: TGTGCCAGCAGCTTTCCCTCAGGGGAGAGGACCAAAAACATTCAGTACTTC. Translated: CASSFPSGERTKNIQYF.

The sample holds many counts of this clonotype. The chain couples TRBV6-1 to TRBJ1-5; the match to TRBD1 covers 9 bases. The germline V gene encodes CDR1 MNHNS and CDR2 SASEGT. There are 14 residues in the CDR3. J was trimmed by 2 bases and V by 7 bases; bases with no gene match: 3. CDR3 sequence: CASTRTGGNQPQHF. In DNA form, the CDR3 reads TGTGCCAGCACCCGGACAGGGGGCAATCAGCCCCAGCATTTT.

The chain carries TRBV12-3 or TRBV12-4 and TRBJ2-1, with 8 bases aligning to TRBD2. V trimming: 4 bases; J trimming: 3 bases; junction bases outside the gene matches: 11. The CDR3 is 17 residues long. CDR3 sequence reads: CASSSIAGKGIYNEQFF. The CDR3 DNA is TGTGCCAGCAGTTCGATAGCGGGAAAAGGTATCTACAATGAGCAGTTCTTC.

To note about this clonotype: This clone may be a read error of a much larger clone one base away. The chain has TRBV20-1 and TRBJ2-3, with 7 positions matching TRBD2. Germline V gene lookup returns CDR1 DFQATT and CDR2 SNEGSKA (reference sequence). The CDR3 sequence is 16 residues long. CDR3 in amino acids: CCASLSSGLHTDTQYF. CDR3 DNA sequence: TGCTGTGCTAGTTTGTCTAGCGGACTACACACAGATACGCAGTATTTT.

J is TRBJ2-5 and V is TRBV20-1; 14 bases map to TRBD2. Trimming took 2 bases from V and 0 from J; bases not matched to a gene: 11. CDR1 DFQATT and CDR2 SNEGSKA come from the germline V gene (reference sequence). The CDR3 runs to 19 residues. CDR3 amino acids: CSARTPGGLAGDNQETQYF. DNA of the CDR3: TGCAGTGCTAGAACCCCAGGGGGACTAGCGGGGGACAACCAAGAGACCCAGTACTTC.

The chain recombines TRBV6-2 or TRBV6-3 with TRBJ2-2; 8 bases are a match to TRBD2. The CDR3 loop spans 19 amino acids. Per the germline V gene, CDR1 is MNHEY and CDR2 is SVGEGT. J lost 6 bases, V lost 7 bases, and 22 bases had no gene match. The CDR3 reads CASKYRAGGPSREAGELFF. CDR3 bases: TGTGCCAGCAAATACCGTGCGGGAGGCCCCTCTCGGGAGGCCGGGGAGCTGTTTTTT.

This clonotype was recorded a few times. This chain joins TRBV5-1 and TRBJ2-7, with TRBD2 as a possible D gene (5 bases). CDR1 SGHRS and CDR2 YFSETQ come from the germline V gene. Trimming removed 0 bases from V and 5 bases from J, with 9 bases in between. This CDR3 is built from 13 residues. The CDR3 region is CASSLAIGDEQYF. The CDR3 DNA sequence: TGCGCCAGCAGCTTGGCGATCGGGGACGAGCAGTACTTC.